This T cell receptor (beta chain) was identified in a study of cytomegalovirus exposure and HLA in healthy donors. After removal of 5 bases from V and 2 bases from J, the junction contained 6 bases not matched to a gene. This CDR3 is built from 15 residues. In germline, CDR1 is LNHDA, CDR2 SQIVND (reference sequence). The PCR had 60 Vbeta and 13 Jbeta primers. The table came from immunoSEQ multiplex PCR; TCRdb's copy has only in-frame clones and leaves some out. Here the sample spans fewer than 200,000 clones, approximately 78% being singletons. Sample: PBMCs. The clonotype was recovered from a woman aged 18-35 years in good health and CMV-seronegative. The chain joins TRBV19 to TRBJ2-1, with 7 bases matching TRBD1. CDR3 loop: CASSQTGRPYNEQFF. DNA for the CDR3: TGTGCCAGTAGTCAGACAGGGAGACCCTACAATGAGCAGTTCTTC.